This TCR beta chain was documented in a study of blood T cell repertoires in COVID-19. Turning to the study itself: T cells, B-cell-depleted T cells, or PBMCs supplied cDNA or gDNA.

CDR3 length equals 16 residues. The germline gives CDR1 SNHLY, CDR2 FYNNEI. The junction had 8 bases not matched to a gene; V was cut back by 6 bases and J by 4 bases. Per the study methods: Scientists estimated how many nucleated cells there were by amplifying reference gene primers. Assay used: immunoSEQ multiplex PCR; TCRdb lists only in-frame clones, some missing. V, J and clone size are those of that table, while D and trimming were read from the DNA. There are some 200,000 clones in the sample; 85% to 90% occur only once, and 2.5% to 3.5% lies in the top ten. The specimen was peripheral blood. V gene TRBV2 combines with J gene TRBJ2-1; 11 bases map to TRBD2. The clonotype was recovered from a man aged 40-49 years with active or convalescent COVID-19. The CDR3 sequence is CASRATLAGGYNEQFF. DNA of the CDR3: TGTGCCAGCAGGGCCACCCTAGCGGGGGGTTACAATGAGCAGTTCTTC.